One and the same sample provided the 16 T cell receptor beta chains below, sequenced in a study of blood T cell repertoires in COVID-19. The table came from immunoSEQ multiplex PCR; TCRdb's copy has only in-frame clones and leaves some out. Of about 110,000 clones in the sample, more than 70% were seen once. Material for sequencing was peripheral blood. These TCRs come from a human donor in a cohort sampled during active COVID-19.

The rearrangement joins TRBV7-3 to TRBJ2-2, with 8 nucleotides matching TRBD2. The junction had 12 bases not matched to a gene; V was cut back by 5 bases and J by 4 bases. The CDR3 sequence is 17 residues long. The germline CDR1 and CDR2 sequences are SGHTA and FQGTGA. In nucleotides, the CDR3 is TGTGCCAGCAGCCCGACTAGCGACGATGGTTCCACCGGGGAGCTGTTTTTT. Translating it yields CASSPTSDDGSTGELFF.

The chain employs TRBV3-1 (or the pseudogene TRBV3-2) and TRBJ2-1, with 7 bases fitting TRBD2. With 1 base clipped from V and 6 bases from J, the junction kept 3 bases outside the gene matches. Looked up from germline, CDR1 is LGHDT and CDR2 is YNNKEL (reference sequence). The CDR3 has 14 residues. The CDR3: CASSQGEGSNEQFF. CDR3 sequence (DNA): TGTGCCAGCAGCCAAGGGGAGGGTAGCAATGAGCAGTTCTTC.

About this clone: The junction differs from germline at one of its ends, possibly a read error. The chain uses TRBV29-1 and TRBJ2-3; D gene ambiguous. Per germline, CDR1 SQVTM and CDR2 ANQGSEA. The CDR3 sequence is 13 residues long. The DNA for the CDR3 is TGCAGCGGACTCAACTACCGCACAAATACGCAGTATTTT. It is translated as CSGLNYRTNTQYF.

J is TRBJ2-5 and V is TRBV6-6; unclear D gene. The V gene's germline CDR1 is MNHNY and CDR2 SVGAGI (reference sequence). Trimming stripped 0 bases from V and 2 bases from J, with 10 bases between. CDR3 length: 15 amino acids. CDR3 nucleotide sequence: TGTGCCAGCAGTTACTCGAGGAACCTACAAGAGACCCAGTACTTC. Translated: CASSYSRNLQETQYF.

The chain links TRBV12-5 to TRBJ2-1; a possible D gene is TRBD2 (6 bases). Germline CDR1 is LGHNT and CDR2 is FRNRAP. The CDR3 is 17 amino acids. Trimming removed 0 bases from V and 3 bases from J, with 15 bases in between. The CDR3 DNA reads TGTGCTAGTGGTTTGGTAACGTTTACGGGAGTCTACAATGAGCAGTTCTTC. It specifies CASGLVTFTGVYNEQFF.

The chain uses TRBV28 and TRBJ2-7; D is possibly TRBD2 (6 bases). The germline gives CDR1 MDHEN, CDR2 SYDVKM. V lost 7 bases, J lost 7 bases, and 23 bases lay in between. The CDR3 is made up of 15 amino acids. The CDR3 here is CASIHTAGPAGEQYF. The DNA of the CDR3 is TGTGCCAGCATTCACACGGCGGGCCCGGCGGGAGAGCAGTACTTC.

The chain employs TRBV27 and TRBJ2-7, with 9 bases fitting TRBD2. The CDR3 spans 15 residues. The V segment lost 6 bases and the J segment 4 bases; nucleotides outside the gene matches: 10. Germline CDR1 is MNHEY and CDR2 is SMNVEV (reference sequence). CDR3 protein: CASRILSGSEYEQYF. The CDR3 DNA reads TGTGCCAGCAGGATCCTTAGCGGGAGTGAGTACGAGCAGTACTTC.

In this sample, this clone turned up once. This sequence joins TRBV2 and TRBJ2-2; 8 bases match TRBD2. With 8 bases clipped from V and 9 bases from J, the junction kept 14 bases outside the gene matches. This CDR3 contains 15 residues. The germline V gene encodes CDR1 SNHLY and CDR2 FYNNEI. CDR3 amino acids: CASEESSGMGRELFF. CDR3 nucleotide sequence: TGTGCCAGCGAGGAGAGTAGCGGGATGGGCCGGGAGCTGTTTTTT.

V gene TRBV5-4 combines with J gene TRBJ2-4, with D perhaps TRBD1 (5 bases). CDR3 length: 16 amino acids. In germline, CDR1 is SGHNT, CDR2 YYREEE (reference sequence). V lost 4 bases to trimming and J lost 0 bases, with 14 bases between them. CDR3 loop: CASSPRQSLAKNIQYF. CDR3 sequence (DNA): TGTGCCAGCAGCCCCCGACAGAGCTTAGCCAAAAACATTCAGTACTTC.

CDR3 nucleotides: TGTGCCAGCAGTTTAGGGCAAACTCTGAACATTCAGTACTTC. It codes for CASSLGQTLNIQYF. The rearrangement uses TRBV28 and TRBJ2-4; no firm D call. With 2 bases removed from V and 7 bases from J, the gap between germline ends came to 12 bases. CDR3 length: 14 amino acids. From germline, CDR1 is MDHEN and CDR2 SYDVKM.

This chain uses TRBV18 with TRBJ2-2; TRBD2 matches at 12 bases. Germline loops: CDR1 KGHSH, CDR2 LQKENI. The CDR3 is 17 residues long. V trimming: 3 bases; J trimming: 6 bases; junction bases outside the gene matches: 8. The CDR3 protein is CASSPYGRLAGAGELFF. The CDR3 region has the DNA TGTGCCAGCTCACCGTATGGGAGACTAGCGGGAGCCGGGGAGCTGTTTTTT.

The V call is TRBV7-2, the J call TRBJ1-5; D uncertain. With 1 base removed from V and 2 bases from J, the gap between germline ends came to 9 bases. This CDR3 is 15 amino acids long. Germline lookup yields CDR1 SGHTA and CDR2 FQGNSA. The DNA for the CDR3 is TGTGCCAGCAGCTTAGTGGTAGGAGGCAATCAGCCCCAGCATTTT. The encoded protein is CASSLVVGGNQPQHF. Variable domain in full (rest from reference TRBV7-2 and TRBJ1-5): GAGVSQSPSNKVTEKGKDVELRCDPISGHTALYWYRQSLGQGLEFLIYFQGNSAPDKSGLPSDRFSAERTGGSVSTLTIQRTQQEDSAVYLCASSLVVGGNQPQHFGDGTRLSIL.

The chain is built from TRBV19 and TRBJ1-1; no reliable D call. V was pared by 7 bases and J by 1 base, with 10 bases between. Germline V lookup: CDR1 LNHDA, CDR2 SQIVND (reference sequence). The CDR3 length is 13 residues. DNA for the CDR3: TGTGCCAGTACCACCCGGAGGAACACTGAAGCTTTCTTT. This codes for CASTTRRNTEAFF.

V gene TRBV9 combines with J gene TRBJ2-2; D gene uncertain. Germline V CDR1 and CDR2: SGDLS, YYNGEE. The CDR3 extends over 13 amino acids. The V gene lost 4 bases and the J gene lost 1 base, with 5 bases spanning the gap. CDR3: CASSPWNTGELFF. In nucleotides, the CDR3 is TGTGCCAGCAGCCCGTGGAACACCGGGGAGCTGTTTTTT.

This clone showed up just a few times. The V gene is TRBV19, the J gene TRBJ2-6; D call uncertain. V lost 2 bases, J lost 4 bases, and 3 bases lay in between. This CDR3 region has 13 residues. The V gene's germline CDR1 is LNHDA and CDR2 SQIVND (reference sequence). Here the CDR3 DNA reads TGTGCCAGTAGTATATCGGGGGCCAACGTCCTGACTTTC. Translated, it gives CASSISGANVLTF.

V gene TRBV28 combines with J gene TRBJ2-7; 10 bases are shared with TRBD2. Germline V gene sequence: CDR1 MDHEN, CDR2 SYDVKM. This CDR3 is 14 amino acids long. V shed 4 bases and J 6 bases; nucleotides not matched to a gene: 6. The CDR3 nucleotides read TGTGCCAGCAGTTCACTAGCGGGAAAGGGCGAGCAGTACTTC. The encoded protein is CASSSLAGKGEQYF.